The rows below give T cell receptor beta chains drawn from one sample of a study of beta chain features in type 1 diabetes. The data were produced by immunoSEQ multiplex PCR, yet TCRdb's version contains in-frame clones alone and is incomplete. The data contain hundreds of thousands of clones, over 11% of them seen just once; the ten biggest clones take up roughly 0.04%. Material: naive CD4+ T cells from blood. The receptors here all came from a young man with type 1 diabetes. CDR3s include the opening cysteine and the closing phenylalanine or tryptophan. A D gene is named only where the DNA matches it firmly. The size entry is marked missing in some rows and otherwise reads once, few, many or a size class.

TGTGCCAGCAGTGCCACGACGACAGGAGAAGAGACCCAGTACTTC	CASSATTTGEETQYF	TRBJ2-5	15	TRBV25-1	NA	few
TGTGCCAGCAGCTCCCTGAGCGGGAGGGCCGGCGAGCAGTACTTC	CASSSLSGRAGEQYF	TRBJ2-7	15	TRBV9	TRBD2	NA
TGTGCCAGCAGCTTTTCCCCCTCAGCGAACACCGGGGAGCTGTTTTTT	CASSFSPSANTGELFF	TRBJ2-2	16	TRBV5-6	NA	NA
TGTGCCAGCAGTGCCACGGGGCTTCAAGAGACCCAGTACTTC	CASSATGLQETQYF	TRBJ2-5	14	TRBV11-2	NA	few
TGCAGCGTTGAGGGGCAGGGGAATGGCTACACCTTC	CSVEGQGNGYTF	TRBJ1-2	12	TRBV29-1	NA	few
TGTGCCAGCAGCAAAGGAGCGGATCGATCAACTAATGAAAAACTGTTTTTT	CASSKGADRSTNEKLFF	TRBJ1-4	17	TRBV9	NA	few
TGCGCCAGCAGCCATTCCGGGAATGAGCAGTTCTTC	CASSHSGNEQFF	TRBJ2-1	12	TRBV4-1	NA	NA
TGTGCCTGGAGTGAAAGGCGGGAATTCAATCAGCCCCAGCATTTT	CAWSERREFNQPQHF	TRBJ1-5	15	TRBV30	NA	few
TGTGCCAGCAGCGTTCCGACTAGCGGGGGCACAGATACGCAGTATTTT	CASSVPTSGGTDTQYF	TRBJ2-3	16	TRBV9	TRBD2	NA
TGTGCCAGCAGCTTTGCAGGGAAAGCGGCAGATACGCAGTATTTT	CASSFAGKAADTQYF	TRBJ2-3	15	TRBV7-2	NA	few
TGTGCCAGCAGTCGTATCGGGGGGACCCAGTACTTC	CASSRIGGTQYF	TRBJ2-5	12	TRBV7-3	NA	NA
TGTGCCAGCAGCCTTGGGGCTAGCGGGCCCACAGATACGCAGTATTTT	CASSLGASGPTDTQYF	TRBJ2-3	16	TRBV28	TRBD2	NA
TGTGCCTGGAGTGGGCTAGCTCCGCAGTTCTTC	CAWSGLAPQFF	TRBJ2-1	11	TRBV30	NA	few
TGTGCCAGCAGCCCGCATAGTGGGGGTGGCACAGATACGCAGTATTTT	CASSPHSGGGTDTQYF	TRBJ2-3	16	TRBV9	NA	few
TGTGCCAGCAGCTTCGGACAGGGGGCATTGAATTCACCCCTCCACTTT	CASSFGQGALNSPLHF	TRBJ1-6	16	TRBV7-2	TRBD1	NA
TGTGCCAGCAGTGGCTCGTTCTCGGGGGTATGGTATGGCTACACCTTC	CASSGSFSGVWYGYTF	TRBJ1-2	16	TRBV25-1	NA	few
TGTGCCAGCAGCTTAGGCATTGGACCAGATACGCAGTATTTT	CASSLGIGPDTQYF	TRBJ2-3	14	TRBV7-2	NA	NA
TGTGCCAGCAGTGGTCGACAGGGGGCCTCCTACGAGCAGTACTTC	CASSGRQGASYEQYF	TRBJ2-7	15	TRBV6-6	TRBD1	NA
TGTGCCAGCAGTTACACGGTAGGAAGCACAGATACGCAGTATTTT	CASSYTVGSTDTQYF	TRBJ2-3	15	TRBV6-5	NA	NA
TGTGCCAGCATTCCAGGGAACAATCAGCCCCAGCATTTT	CASIPGNNQPQHF	TRBJ1-5	13	TRBV28	NA	few
TGTGCCAGCTCACCGCCTCAGGGGGCTGTCCAAGAGACCCAGTACTTC	CASSPPQGAVQETQYF	TRBJ2-5	16	TRBV18	TRBD1	NA
TGTGCCAGCAGTTACCTGGACAGCCGAAACTATGGCTACACCTTC	CASSYLDSRNYGYTF	TRBJ1-2	15	TRBV6-5	NA	few
TGTGCCAGCTCTGCTACCGACAGGGGGGAATACGAGCAGTACTTC	CASSATDRGEYEQYF	TRBJ2-7	15	TRBV25-1	TRBD1	few
TGTGCCAGCTCACTGCGGACCCGGTTGGAGACCCAGTACTTC	CASSLRTRLETQYF	TRBJ2-5	14	TRBV18	NA	few
TGCGCCAGCAGCCAAGACCTTCTTGGAGCGCAGTATTTT	CASSQDLLGAQYF	TRBJ2-3	13	TRBV4-3	NA	NA
TGCGCCAGCAGCCAAGATAGGCTAGCGGGGGGTTCCAATGAGCAGTTCTTC	CASSQDRLAGGSNEQFF	TRBJ2-1	17	TRBV4-3	TRBD2	NA
TGTGCCAGCTCACCACCGGGGAACTACTTCACAGATACGCAGTATTTT	CASSPPGNYFTDTQYF	TRBJ2-3	16	TRBV18	NA	NA
TGCGCCAGCACTATTGGGGTGGACGGGTACTCCTACGAGCAGTACTTC	CASTIGVDGYSYEQYF	TRBJ2-7	16	TRBV5-1	NA	few
TGTGCCAGCAGGGGTAGGGGTAATGAAAAACTGTTTTTT	CASRGRGNEKLFF	TRBJ1-4	13	TRBV25-1	NA	NA
TGTGCCAGCAGTGAATACCTTGGCTACACCTTC	CASSEYLGYTF	TRBJ1-2	11	TRBV25-1	NA	NA
TGTGCCTGGAGAGAGGCGGGAGGAACCCACGAGCAGTACTTC	CAWREAGGTHEQYF	TRBJ2-7	14	TRBV30	TRBD2	NA
TGTGCCAGCTCACCCGGATTGACAGGGTACACAGATACGCAGTATTTT	CASSPGLTGYTDTQYF	TRBJ2-3	16	TRBV18	TRBD1	NA
TGTGCCAGTCTGGAGAACGGGGATTCACCCCTCCACTTT	CASLENGDSPLHF	TRBJ1-6	13	TRBV6-5	NA	NA
TGTGCCAGCAGTTCGCGGGCCAACGTCCTGACTTTC	CASSSRANVLTF	TRBJ2-6	12	TRBV6-5	NA	few
TGTGCCAGCAGCTCGTCGCGGGGGAGCTCCTACGAGCAGTACTTC	CASSSSRGSSYEQYF	TRBJ2-7	15	TRBV7-2	TRBD2	NA
TGTGCCAGCAGTCAAGGACAGGGGGCAAACTATGGCTACACCTTC	CASSQGQGANYGYTF	TRBJ1-2	15	TRBV6-5	TRBD1	NA
TGTGCCAGCAGCTTCGGGACAGGGGGCGCGTCTAGGGTCAATGAGCAGTTCTTC	CASSFGTGGASRVNEQFF	TRBJ2-1	18	TRBV7-8	TRBD1	NA
TGTGCCAGCAGTTCAGCGGGGGTGGGCACAGATACGCAGTATTTT	CASSSAGVGTDTQYF	TRBJ2-3	15	TRBV28	TRBD2	few
TGTGCCAGCAGTTACTCGATTCGGGCCGATCAGCCCCAGCATTTT	CASSYSIRADQPQHF	TRBJ1-5	15	TRBV6-5	NA	few
TGTGCCAGCAGCCAAAGGGACGTTTCCCTCGAGGAGCAGTACTTC	CASSQRDVSLEEQYF	TRBJ2-7	15	TRBV14	NA	NA
TGTGCCAGCAGCCTCCCCCTAGGGGGTACTGAAGCTTTCTTT	CASSLPLGGTEAFF	TRBJ1-1	14	TRBV14	NA	NA
TGTGCCAGCATCCCAACGGGCAGCTCCTACGAGCAGTACTTC	CASIPTGSSYEQYF	TRBJ2-7	14	TRBV28	NA	few
TGTGCCAGCTTGGGACTAGCGGAGACAGATACGCAGTATTTT	CASLGLAETDTQYF	TRBJ2-3	14	TRBV2	TRBD2	few
TGCGCCAGCAGCTTGTCTGGCAGCTCCACTGAAGCTTTCTTT	CASSLSGSSTEAFF	TRBJ1-1	14	TRBV5-1	NA	NA
TGTGCCACCAGCCGCGGAATCGCCCCCTCTGGGGCCAACGTCCTGACTTTC	CATSRGIAPSGANVLTF	TRBJ2-6	17	TRBV15	NA	few
TGTGCCAGCGGGCGAGACAGGGGTGAAGCTTTCTTT	CASGRDRGEAFF	TRBJ1-1	12	TRBV28	TRBD1	few
TGTGCCTGGAGTGTAAGGGTAGGAACAGGGATGATGTCCCTCCACTTT	CAWSVRVGTGMMSLHF	TRBJ1-6	16	TRBV30	NA	few
TGTGCCAGCAGCCGGACAGGGGCTGGCTACACCTTC	CASSRTGAGYTF	TRBJ1-2	12	TRBV7-6	TRBD1	few
TGTGCCAGCAGCCTAGGGACAGGGTTTGGCTACACCTTC	CASSLGTGFGYTF	TRBJ1-2	13	TRBV28	TRBD1	NA
TGCGCCAGCAGCTTGGCCCCGGGCGGCGGGACGAACTCCTACGAGCAGTACTTC	CASSLAPGGGTNSYEQYF	TRBJ2-7	18	TRBV5-1	NA	NA
TGTGCCAGCAGCTTAGTATCCTTAGCGCGCACAGATACGCAGTATTTT	CASSLVSLARTDTQYF	TRBJ2-3	16	TRBV7-9	NA	NA
TGCGCCAGCACCCACCCCCAGGGCAACTCCGGGGAGCTGTTTTTT	CASTHPQGNSGELFF	TRBJ2-2	15	TRBV5-1	NA	few